This TCR beta chain was recorded in a study of cytomegalovirus exposure and HLA in healthy donors. With 60 Vbeta and 13 Jbeta primers, the PCR was carried out. Clones were sequenced by immunoSEQ multiplex PCR, and TCRdb holds only the in-frame ones, with some missing. The sample carries over 150,000 clones, approximately 79% recorded once. Details on this clone: Its antigen is unidentified.

Study-wide results and limits: In a later analysis, V- and J-gene trimming of beta chains associated with a DCLRE1C missense variant, replicated independently. The study listed under 200 cytomegalovirus-associated TCR beta chains. Apart from CMV serostatus, no immune exposure information was available.

Deletions cut 2 bases from V and 2 bases from J, with 10 bases between. The CDR3 sequence is 15 residues long. Germline CDR1 reads SGHTA; CDR2 reads FQGNSA. The specimen was PBMCs. The receptor was derived from a girl between 10 and 17 years old in good health and CMV-seropositive. The V call is TRBV7-2, the J call TRBJ1-5, with no clear D. This chain's CDR3 is CASSLYSGGNQPQHF. The CDR3 nucleotides are TGTGCCAGCAGCTTATATTCGGGTGGCAATCAGCCCCAGCATTTT.